These 18 T cell receptor beta chains came from one sample sequenced in a study of neurological immune-mediated disorders. One entry per CDR3 protein results from TCRdb running MiXCR on the 5' RACE reads. The sample lists some 76,000 distinct CDR3 sequences, 3.2% occurring once. The source material was PBMCs. The receptors come from a woman in her fifties or sixties with multiple sclerosis.

This clonotype was detected many times. The chain employs TRBV3-1 and TRBJ2-2; D perhaps matches TRBD2 (5 bases). V was trimmed by 2 bases and J by 1 base, leaving 14 bases between them. Germline V lookup: CDR1 LGHDT, CDR2 YNNKEL (reference sequence). The CDR3 is 17 amino acids. The CDR3 here is CASSQRSRVLNTGELFF. As DNA, the CDR3 is TGTGCCAGCAGCCAAAGATCGCGGGTCCTGAACACCGGGGAGCTGTTTTTT. Based on the CDR3 plus reference TRBV3-1 and TRBJ2-2, the full variable domain is DTAVSQTPKYLVTQMGNDKSIKCEQNLGHDTMYWYKQDSKKFLKIMFSYNNKELIINETVPNRFSPKSPDKAHLNLHINSLELGDSAVYFCASSQRSRVLNTGELFFGEGSRLTVL.

This clonotype showed up many times. This chain connects TRBV7-9 to TRBJ1-1, with a weak D call TRBD1 (5 bases). CDR3 size: 14 residues. V was cut by 8 bases and J by 0 bases, with 13 bases left in between. CDR1 is SEHNR, CDR2 FQNEAQ, per germline (reference sequence). CDR3 DNA sequence: TGTGCCAGCTCGCCCGGGGCAATGAACACTGAAGCTTTCTTT. Protein product: CASSPGAMNTEAFF.

This rearrangement joins TRBV11-3 to TRBJ1-2; the D gene is possibly TRBD1 (5 bases). CDR3 length: 15 residues. CDR1 and CDR2 from the germline V gene are SGHNT and YENEEA. With 4 bases removed from V and 3 bases from J, the gap between germline ends came to 15 bases. The CDR3 spells CASSSGTPGYYGYTF. In nucleotides, the CDR3 is TGTGCCAGCAGCTCAGGGACGCCGGGATACTATGGCTACACCTTC. Combining the CDR3 with reference TRBV11-3 and TRBJ1-2 gives the whole variable domain EAGVVQSPRYKIIEKKQPVAFWCNPISGHNTLYWYLQNLGQGPELLIRYENEEAVDDSQLPKDRFSAERLKGVDSTLKIQPAELGDSAVYLCASSSGTPGYYGYTFGSGTRLTVV.

This clonotype has at least ten counts. This chain connects TRBV7-2 to TRBJ2-2; D is ambiguous. This CDR3 is 14 amino acids long. Between the trimmed V and J ends, which lost 2 bases and 5 bases, there was a span of 9 bases. Per germline, CDR1 SGHTA and CDR2 FQGNSA. CDR3 DNA: TGTGCCAGCAGCTTAAAGCTCTTAACCGGGGAGCTGTTTTTT. The encoded protein is CASSLKLLTGELFF.

This clonotype occurred a few times. This may be a read error: a much more frequent sequence differs by one nucleotide. V usage is TRBV27 and J usage is TRBJ1-5; no clear D. This CDR3 is built from 12 residues. The germline CDR1 and CDR2 sequences are MNHEY and SMNVEV (reference sequence). The CDR3 region has the DNA TGTGACAGCATGAATCTTGGTCAGCCCCAGCATTTT. Translation: CDSMNLGQPQHF.

This clonotype was picked up many times. The V call is TRBV29-1, the J call TRBJ2-2; 8 bases are a match to TRBD1. The CDR3 contains 14 residues. The junction had 9 bases not matched to a gene; V was cut back by 6 bases and J by 6 bases. Germline V gene data show CDR1 as SQVTM and CDR2 as ANQGSEA. The CDR3 DNA reads TGCAGCGTGGGTTGGACAGGGTATCCCGGGGAGCTGTTTTTT. This encodes CSVGWTGYPGELFF.

This clonotype was recorded many times. The V call is TRBV3-1, the J call TRBJ2-7; D possibly uses TRBD1 or TRBD2 (5 bases each). Germline values: CDR1 LGHDT, CDR2 YNNKEL (reference sequence). Between the trimmed V and J ends, which lost 7 bases and 5 bases, there was a span of 15 bases. This CDR3 is 13 amino acids long. The CDR3 loop reads CASTRARGHEQYF. DNA for the CDR3: TGTGCCAGCACCCGGGCCCGGGGACACGAGCAGTACTTC.

This clonotype was seen a few times. It may be a read error: a sequence one base away is much more abundant. V usage is TRBV5-8 and J usage is TRBJ1-4; D remains ambiguous. V shed 0 bases and J shed 6 bases, with 9 bases lying between them. The germline V gene encodes CDR1 SGHTS and CDR2 YDEGEE. This CDR3 is 14 amino acids long. CDR3: CASSLGKPHEKLFF. The CDR3 DNA sequence: TGTGCCAGCAGCTTGGGAAAGCCCCATGAAAAACTGTTTTTT.

The V call is TRBV11-2, the J call TRBJ2-7; 10 bases map to TRBD2. V lost 5 bases to trimming and J lost 2 bases; unmatched junction nucleotides: 6. This CDR3 spans 15 amino acids. Germline V gene lookup returns CDR1 SGHAT and CDR2 FQNNGV. DNA for the CDR3: TGTGCCAGCAGCCCTGGACTAGCGGCCGCCTACGAGCAGTACTTC. Its protein is CASSPGLAAAYEQYF.

This clonotype was observed a few times. CDR3 region: CASSLARGLYEQYF. The DNA of the CDR3 is TGTGCCAGCAGCTTAGCCCGGGGGCTCTACGAGCAGTACTTC. The J gene is TRBJ2-7, the V gene TRBV7-2; TRBD1 or TRBD2 may be the D gene (6 bases each). Trimming left V 0 bases short and J 3 bases short, with 9 bases between. This CDR3 spans 14 amino acids. Germline loops: CDR1 SGHTA, CDR2 FQGNSA.

This clonotype was counted many times. The genes are TRBV12-3 or TRBV12-4 and TRBJ2-5; 12 nucleotides match TRBD2. The CDR3 has 16 amino acids. Trimming cost V 6 bases and J 2 bases; bases outside gene matches: 7. The CDR3: CASSRLAGVLQETQYF. The CDR3 DNA follows: TGTGCCAGCAGCCGACTAGCGGGGGTCCTACAAGAGACCCAGTACTTC.

In its sample, this clonotype was seen many times. This rearrangement joins TRBV7-2 to TRBJ2-7; the D gene could be TRBD1 or TRBD2 (6 bases each). V was trimmed by 1 base and J by 2 bases, leaving 12 bases between them. Germline CDR1 reads SGHTA; CDR2 reads FQGNSA. The CDR3 is 15 residues long. In DNA form, the CDR3 reads TGTGCCAGCAGCTTAGTGTACAGGGAGGCCTACGAGCAGTACTTC. Amino acid sequence: CASSLVYREAYEQYF. Full variable domain (rest looked up from reference TRBV7-2 and TRBJ2-7): GAGVSQSPSNKVTEKGKDVELRCDPISGHTALYWYRQSLGQGLEFLIYFQGNSAPDKSGLPSDRFSAERTGGSVSTLTIQRTQQEDSAVYLCASSLVYREAYEQYFGPGTRLTVT.

The chain has TRBV20-1 and TRBJ1-1; weak D call: TRBD1 (5 bases). This CDR3 has 14 residues. The V end lost 4 bases, the J end lost 3 bases, and 15 bases lay between the germline ends. Germline V gives CDR1 DFQATT, CDR2 SNEGSKA (reference sequence). The CDR3 DNA sequence: TGCAGTGCTACGGACGGGGCGCTAGACACTGAAGCTTTCTTT. Its translation is CSATDGALDTEAFF.

This clonotype has a count of ten or more. The chain joins TRBV7-9 to TRBJ2-5; tentative D call: TRBD1 (5 bases). CDR1 is SEHNR, CDR2 FQNEAQ, per germline (reference sequence). V was clipped by 5 bases and J by 8 bases, with 12 bases between them. The CDR3 totals 12 residues. The CDR3 DNA sequence: TGTGCCAGCAGCACGGACACTACTACCCAGTACTTC. Translating gives CASSTDTTTQYF.

This clonotype was seen at least ten times. The gene calls are TRBV5-1 and TRBJ2-3; no definite D call. CDR1 is SGHRS and CDR2 is YFSETQ in the germline V gene. The CDR3 loop spans 13 amino acids. Deletions cut 2 bases from V and 0 bases from J, with 4 bases between. The CDR3 region has the DNA TGCGCCAGCAGCTTTGACAGCACAGATACGCAGTATTTT. It specifies CASSFDSTDTQYF.

V is TRBV10-3 and J is TRBJ1-2, with D uncertain. Germline V gene lookup returns CDR1 ENHRY and CDR2 SYGVKD. There are 16 residues in the CDR3. The germline V and J ends were trimmed by 5 bases and 0 bases, with 16 bases remaining between them. The DNA for the CDR3 is TGTGCCATCAGTCAAGCAGTGACATCAGCTAACTATGGCTACACCTTC. This encodes CAISQAVTSANYGYTF.

This clonotype came up a few times. This chain joins TRBV4-2 and TRBJ2-2; D tentatively fits TRBD1 or TRBD2 (5 bases each). The CDR3 contains 14 residues. Trimming pared 3 bases from V and 4 bases from J, leaving 9 bases between. Germline-derived CDR1 and CDR2 are LGHNA and YNFKEQ. This chain's CDR3 is CASSHRDGTGELFF. CDR3 DNA sequence: TGTGCCAGCAGCCACCGGGACGGCACCGGGGAGCTGTTTTTT.

This clonotype came up many times. This chain links TRBV20-1 with TRBJ1-6, with 9 bases identical to TRBD1. Germline V CDR1 and CDR2: DFQATT, SNEGSKA (reference sequence). The length of the CDR3 is 18 residues. The ends lost 2 bases at V and 5 bases at J; junction bases unmatched: 13. CDR3 bases: TGCAGTGCTAGACGGTCCGGACAGGGGAGAATTAATAATTCACCCCTCCACTTT. Amino acid sequence: CSARRSGQGRINNSPLHF.